The 25 T cell receptor beta chains given below trace back to one sample, sequenced in a study of beta chain features in type 1 diabetes. Investigators reverse transcribed all isolated RNA, so they sequenced expressed TCRB transcripts. Using immunoSEQ multiplex PCR, the repertoire was profiled, and TCRdb retains in-frame clones only, with some absent. Of around 260,000 clones in the sample, around 20% are singletons; the top ten hold roughly 0.028%. Study-wide results and limits: Significant though moderate, a shortening of TCRB CDR3s appeared in all four CD4+ subsets of Type 1 diabetes patients.

Their recognized antigens are unknown. Sequences were obtained from naive CD4+ T cells from blood. These receptors were obtained from a middle-aged woman with type 1 diabetes.

Concerning this clone: One junction end does not reproduce the germline sequence, and a read error may be involved. The genes are TRBV7-9 and TRBJ1-2; perhaps TRBD1 as D (6 bases). The CDR3 contains 15 residues. Germline CDR1 and CDR2: SEHNR and FQNEAQ (reference sequence). As DNA, the CDR3 is TGTGCCAGCAGCTTACCCAGCGGGACACCCTATCGCTACACCTTC. Encoded protein: CASSLPSGTPYRYTF.

A note on this clone: Other DNA variants within this sample encode the same CDR3. This chain links TRBV4-3 with TRBJ1-5, with a possible D match to TRBD1 (6 bases). Germline V gene lookup returns CDR1 LGHNA and CDR2 YSLEER. V gave up 0 bases and J gave up 7 bases, with 7 bases separating them. The CDR3 spans 13 residues. The CDR3 region has the DNA TGCGCCAGCAGCCAAGACCAGGGGCAGCCCCAGCATTTT. Protein product: CASSQDQGQPQHF.

This clone was seen a handful of times. Distinct nucleotide sequences in the sample also encode this CDR3. The chain recombines TRBV4-2 with TRBJ2-3; the match to TRBD2 covers 10 bases. Trimming removed 1 base from V and 2 bases from J; junction bases left unmatched: 3. The CDR3 contains 16 residues. Germline V gives CDR1 LGHNA, CDR2 YNFKEQ. The CDR3 sequence: CASSQGLAGVTDTQYF. Here the CDR3 DNA reads TGTGCCAGCAGCCAAGGGCTAGCGGGGGTCACAGATACGCAGTATTTT.

In this sample, this clone turned up a few times. The rearrangement links TRBV6-5 to TRBJ2-6, with 7 bases that match TRBD1. The germline V gene encodes CDR1 MNHEY and CDR2 SVGAGI. Germline trimming cut 0 bases from V and 4 bases from J; bases unmatched to any gene: 3. CDR3 length: 16 residues. In nucleotides, the CDR3 is TGTGCCAGCAGTTACTCGAGGGGGCAGGGGGCCAACGTCCTGACTTTC. It translates to CASSYSRGQGANVLTF.

V usage is TRBV30 and J usage is TRBJ2-7; 7 bases are a match to TRBD1. The trim removed 4 bases at V and 7 bases at J, leaving 13 bases unmatched. Looked up from germline, CDR1 is GTSNPN and CDR2 is SVGIG (reference sequence). The CDR3 has 14 amino acids. The CDR3 sequence: CAWTRDSPLREQYF. Here the CDR3 DNA reads TGTGCCTGGACTCGGGACAGCCCTTTGAGGGAGCAGTACTTC.

This clone has a handful of counts. V gene TRBV11-1 combines with J gene TRBJ2-1, with 8 bases identical to TRBD2. V was pared by 6 bases and J by 3 bases, with 16 bases of the junction left unmatched. This CDR3 spans 18 amino acids. Germline lookup yields CDR1 SGHAT and CDR2 FQDESV (reference sequence). CDR3 sequence: CASRPPMLAGFGYNEQFF. The CDR3 nucleotides read TGTGCCAGCAGACCCCCGATGCTAGCGGGTTTCGGCTACAATGAGCAGTTCTTC.

This chain uses TRBV28 with TRBJ1-6; D gene unclear. Between the trimmed V and J ends, which lost 4 bases and 4 bases, there was a span of 5 bases. Germline V gene data show CDR1 as MDHEN and CDR2 as SYDVKM. The CDR3 sequence is 13 residues long. CDR3 coding DNA: TGTGCCAGCAGTTCGGGGTATAATTCACCCCTCCACTTT. Encoded protein: CASSSGYNSPLHF.

This rearrangement joins TRBV2 to TRBJ2-5; D possibly corresponds to TRBD2 (5 bases). This CDR3 is built from 12 residues. Looked up from germline, CDR1 is SNHLY and CDR2 is FYNNEI. The V end lost 7 bases, the J end lost 1 base, and 7 bases lay between the germline ends. The CDR3 DNA reads as TGTGCCAGCACAGGACTCCAAGAGACCCAGTACTTC. This encodes CASTGLQETQYF.

This clone occurred a few times. V gene TRBV25-1 combines with J gene TRBJ2-1, with 9 bases matching TRBD2. The CDR3 loop spans 16 amino acids. Germline values: CDR1 MGHDK, CDR2 SYGVNS. The V segment lost 4 bases and the J segment 6 bases; nucleotides outside the gene matches: 10. The CDR3 DNA is TGTGCCAGCAGTGGGGGATTAGCGGGAGATTTCAATGAGCAGTTCTTC. Translation gives CASSGGLAGDFNEQFF.

V and J are TRBV5-1 and TRBJ1-1; TRBD1 agrees at 7 bases. The V gene's germline CDR1 is SGHRS and CDR2 YFSETQ. The CDR3 has 13 amino acids. Germline trimming cut 9 bases from V and 0 bases from J; bases unmatched to any gene: 5. As DNA, the CDR3 is TGCGCCATCGACAGGGTGATGAACACTGAAGCTTTCTTT. Its translation is CAIDRVMNTEAFF.

The genes are TRBV23-1 and TRBJ2-1; TRBD2 matches 12 bases. TRBV23-1 is reported as an ORF; its role is uncertain. The V segment lost 6 bases and the J segment 9 bases; nucleotides outside the gene matches: 9. CDR3 length equals 15 residues. DNA for the CDR3: TGCGCCAGCAGGCCGGGACTAGCGGGTTTTTGTGAGCAGTTCTTC. As protein: CASRPGLAGFCEQFF.

The chain joins TRBV7-2 to TRBJ2-3; D unclear. Germline-derived CDR1 and CDR2 are SGHTA and FQGNSA. The CDR3 runs to 13 residues. Trimming left V 3 bases short and J 6 bases short, with 10 bases between. This chain's CDR3 is CASSFPPVDTQYF. CDR3 nucleotide sequence: TGTGCCAGCAGCTTCCCTCCGGTGGATACGCAGTATTTT.

The chain is built from TRBV7-8 and TRBJ2-1; 10 bases are shared with TRBD2. The CDR3 has 16 residues. V lost 5 bases to trimming and J lost 3 bases; unmatched junction nucleotides: 7. Germline V lookup: CDR1 SGHVS, CDR2 FQNEAQ. The CDR3 DNA reads TGTGCCAGCAGCGAAGACCTAGCGGGAGTCTACAATGAGCAGTTCTTC. Its protein is CASSEDLAGVYNEQFF. Complete variable domain (other parts from reference TRBV7-8 and TRBJ2-1): GAGVSQSPRYKVAKRGQDVALRCDPISGHVSLFWYQQALGQGPEFLTYFQNEAQLDKSGLPSDRFFAERPEGSVSTLKIQRTQQEDSAVYLCASSEDLAGVYNEQFFGPGTRLTVL.

This clone was observed a few times. The chain carries TRBV28 and TRBJ2-7; D gene unclear. Trimming cost V 2 bases and J 2 bases, with 7 bases left between them. Per germline, CDR1 MDHEN and CDR2 SYDVKM. This CDR3 has 13 amino acids. The CDR3 coding sequence is TGTGCCAGCAGTTTAGGTAGTACCTACGAGCAGTACTTC. It translates to CASSLGSTYEQYF.

The CDR3 region is CASSLSGQAGNQPQHF. The CDR3 DNA reads TGTGCCAGCAGTTTATCTGGACAGGCAGGCAATCAGCCCCAGCATTTT. This chain joins TRBV28 and TRBJ1-5, with TRBD1 matching over 7 bases. Unmatched junction bases numbered 5, after V lost 1 base and J lost 2 bases. The CDR3 covers 16 residues. Per germline, CDR1 MDHEN and CDR2 SYDVKM.

This clone turned up a few times. V is TRBV7-9 and J is TRBJ1-6; 12 nucleotides match TRBD1. The CDR3 is 15 residues long. V lost 6 bases and J lost 13; bases outside the gene matches: 10. Germline V gene sequence: CDR1 SEHNR, CDR2 FQNEAQ (reference sequence). The DNA of the CDR3 is TGTGCCAGCAGAGCTTCCGGGACAGGGGGCCCTCCCCTCCACTTT. Amino acid sequence: CASRASGTGGPPLHF.

This clone came up a few times. The V call is TRBV10-3, the J call TRBJ2-1, with TRBD2 matching 11 bases. Germline lookup yields CDR1 ENHRY and CDR2 SYGVKD. The length of the CDR3 is 13 residues. After removal of 10 bases from V and 8 bases from J, the junction contained 7 bases not matched to a gene. CDR3 DNA: TGTGCCACTAGTAGCGGGAGGGAAGATGAGCAGTTCTTC. It is translated as CATSSGREDEQFF.

This chain links TRBV27 with TRBJ1-2; possible D gene TRBD1, 5 bases. The CDR3 extends over 13 amino acids. CDR1 MNHEY and CDR2 SMNVEV come from the germline V gene (reference sequence). The ends were cut back, 3 bases at V and 2 bases at J, with 7 bases in the middle. The CDR3 nucleotides read TGTGCCAGCAGTTTGCGACAGAACTATGGCTACACCTTC. Its protein is CASSLRQNYGYTF.

There are a few counts of this clone. This rearrangement joins TRBV19 to TRBJ1-5; D perhaps matches TRBD1 (6 bases). The CDR3 totals 13 residues. The germline V gene encodes CDR1 LNHDA and CDR2 SQIVND (reference sequence). V was trimmed by 5 bases and J by 5 bases, leaving 10 bases between them. DNA for the CDR3: TGTGCCAGTAGTCAACAGGGTGATCAGCCCCAGCATTTT. It is translated as CASSQQGDQPQHF.

This clone has a handful of counts. The CDR3 protein is CSVVPGQMNTEAFF. The CDR3 bases are TGCAGCGTTGTACCGGGACAGATGAACACTGAAGCTTTCTTT. The chain links TRBV29-1 to TRBJ1-1; TRBD1 agrees at 7 bases. CDR1 and CDR2 from the germline V gene are SQVTM and ANQGSEA. The junction had 5 bases not matched to a gene; V was cut back by 4 bases and J by 0 bases. There are 14 residues in the CDR3.

The chain carries TRBV11-2 and TRBJ2-2, with D perhaps matching TRBD1 (6 bases). Per the germline V gene, CDR1 is SGHAT and CDR2 is FQNNGV. The CDR3 extends over 13 amino acids. V was clipped by 5 bases and J by 4 bases, with 8 bases between them. CDR3 bases: TGTGCCAGCAGCCCAGGGGTCACCGGGGAGCTGTTTTTT. Its protein is CASSPGVTGELFF.

The V and J genes are TRBV2 and TRBJ1-5; unclear D gene. V was trimmed by 0 bases and J by 7 bases, leaving 7 bases between them. The CDR3 is 13 amino acids. Germline values: CDR1 SNHLY, CDR2 FYNNEI. The CDR3 DNA is TGTGCCAGCAGTGAAGCGGCGGTCCAGCCCCAGCATTTT. Encoded protein: CASSEAAVQPQHF. The variable domain in full, completed from reference TRBV2 and TRBJ1-5, reads EPEVTQTPSHQVTQMGQEVILRCVPISNHLYFYWYRQILGQKVEFLVSFYNNEISEKSEIFDDQFSVERPDGSNFTLKIRSTKLEDSAMYFCASSEAAVQPQHFGDGTRLSIL.

The chain couples TRBV29-1 to TRBJ2-1; weak D call: TRBD1 (6 bases). The germline V gene encodes CDR1 SQVTM and CDR2 ANQGSEA. This CDR3 comprises 12 residues. CDR3 in DNA: TGCAGAGCCGGGACAAATTACAATGAGCAGTTCTTC. This codes for CRAGTNYNEQFF.

This clone was recorded a few times. The chain carries TRBV4-1 and TRBJ1-5, with TRBD1 identical over 9 bases. The CDR3 loop spans 14 amino acids. CDR1 and CDR2 (germline): MGHRA, YSYEKL. Trimming removed 4 bases from V and 11 bases from J; junction bases left unmatched: 9. CDR3: CASSLGQGPQAQHF. The CDR3 bases are TGCGCCAGCAGCCTGGGACAGGGCCCACAAGCCCAGCATTTT.

The V and J genes are TRBV6-6 and TRBJ2-7, with D possibly matching TRBD1 (5 bases). The CDR3 runs 14 residues. Germline V CDR1 and CDR2: MNHNY, SVGAGI (reference sequence). V gave up 6 bases and J gave up 0 bases, with 12 bases separating them. CDR3 amino acids: CASSPPDISYEQYF. CDR3 nucleotide sequence: TGTGCCAGCAGCCCACCGGACATCTCCTACGAGCAGTACTTC.